One sample yielded the 9 T cell receptor beta chains listed below, sequenced in a study of T-cell reconstitution after alpha-beta-depleted transplantation in children. Unique molecular identifiers were incorporated during preparation of the TCRbeta library. Each CDR3 protein is one row after TCRdb ran MiXCR on the PCR reads. The repertoire has some 590,000 distinct CDR3 sequences, over 9.5% of them found once; the top ten carry less than 5%. The sequencing here drew on PBMCs from the stem cell graft donor, taken from the stem cell graft. All receptors derive from a human donor who donated a stem cell graft to a child with acute myeloid leukemia.

This clonotype has more than one count but fewer than ten. The rearrangement links TRBV5-1 to TRBJ2-7, with TRBD2 matching 10 bases. Germline V gene data show CDR1 as SGHRS and CDR2 as YFSETQ. The J segment lost 7 bases and the V segment lost 3 bases, leaving 7 bases of the junction unmatched. CDR3 length equals 14 residues. CDR3 in DNA: TGCGCCAGCAGCTCTTCAGGACTAGCGGCTGAGCAGTACTTC. It translates to CASSSSGLAAEQYF.

This clonotype came up many times. The chain couples TRBV5-1 to TRBJ1-1; 7 bases are a match to TRBD1. The CDR3 has 16 residues. Germline V lookup: CDR1 SGHRS, CDR2 YFSETQ. V lost 4 bases, J lost 0 bases, and 9 bases stayed unmatched. DNA of the CDR3: TGCGCCAGCAGCCCGGACAGGCCCCGGGTGAACACTGAAGCTTTCTTT. The encoded protein is CASSPDRPRVNTEAFF.

The rearrangement joins TRBV20-1 to TRBJ2-7; possible D gene TRBD1, 6 bases. Germline CDR1 is DFQATT and CDR2 is SNEGSKA (reference sequence). This CDR3 spans 14 amino acids. Trimming cost V 0 bases and J 2 bases, with 11 bases left between them. CDR3 loop: CSARDTAGAYEQYF. The CDR3 DNA reads as TGCAGTGCTAGAGATACGGCAGGGGCCTACGAGCAGTACTTC.

This clonotype has just a few counts. The V and J genes are TRBV30 and TRBJ1-5; D unclear. V lost 1 base, J lost 1 base, and 5 bases lay in between. Germline V lookup: CDR1 GTSNPN, CDR2 SVGIG (reference sequence). The CDR3 sequence is 13 residues long. CDR3: CAWSAQSNQPQHF. The DNA of the CDR3 is TGTGCCTGGAGTGCCCAAAGCAATCAGCCCCAGCATTTT.

The chain has TRBV28 and TRBJ2-1; the match to TRBD1 covers 8 bases. This CDR3 spans 15 amino acids. V shed 5 bases, J shed 3 bases, and the junction held 6 bases outside the gene matches. The germline V gene has CDR1 MDHEN and CDR2 SYDVKM. CDR3 nucleotides: TGTGCCAGCAGTGCCACCGGGACAGGCTACAATGAGCAGTTCTTC. Translated: CASSATGTGYNEQFF.

This clonotype was observed a few times. V is TRBV3-1 and J is TRBJ2-6; TRBD2 aligns across 7 bases. V was clipped by 3 bases and J by 0 bases; unmatched bases: 2. This CDR3 spans 16 amino acids. The germline V gene has CDR1 LGHDT and CDR2 YNNKEL (reference sequence). The CDR3 loop reads CASSQGGNSGANVLTF. CDR3 nucleotide sequence: TGTGCCAGCAGCCAGGGGGGGAACTCTGGGGCCAACGTCCTGACTTTC. Full variable domain (missing parts from reference TRBV3-1 and TRBJ2-6): DTAVSQTPKYLVTQMGNDKSIKCEQNLGHDTMYWYKQDSKKFLKIMFSYNNKELIINETVPNRFSPKSPDKAHLNLHINSLELGDSAVYFCASSQGGNSGANVLTFGAGSRLTVL.

This clonotype was observed a handful of times. The chain joins TRBV6-2 or TRBV6-3 to TRBJ2-1; 12 bases are shared with TRBD2. This CDR3 comprises 16 residues. The V segment lost 6 bases and the J segment 9 bases; nucleotides outside the gene matches: 12. The germline gives CDR1 MNHEY, CDR2 SVGEGT. CDR3 sequence (DNA): TGTGCCAGCAGATCTAGCGGGAGGGCGGGAGTGGGTGAGCAGTTCTTC. Translating gives CASRSSGRAGVGEQFF.

This clonotype was observed a few times. This chain joins TRBV3-1 and TRBJ1-1; possible D gene TRBD1, 5 bases. CDR3 size: 14 residues. In germline, CDR1 is LGHDT, CDR2 YNNKEL (reference sequence). Trimming pared 0 bases from V and 4 bases from J, leaving 9 bases between. The CDR3 spells CASSQEGQITEAFF. CDR3 in DNA: TGTGCCAGCAGCCAAGAGGGGCAGATCACTGAAGCTTTCTTT.

This clonotype was observed a few times. The chain joins TRBV7-3 to TRBJ1-1; 7 bases match TRBD1. V lost 3 bases, J lost 3 bases, and 7 bases stayed unmatched. Per the germline V gene, CDR1 is SGHTA and CDR2 is FQGTGA. This CDR3 is built from 15 residues. The CDR3 loop is CASSLGTAVHTEAFF. The CDR3 DNA reads TGTGCCAGCAGCTTGGGGACAGCCGTTCACACTGAAGCTTTCTTT.